These 32 T cell receptor beta chains were all obtained from the same sample, sequenced in a study of T-cell memory formation after mild COVID-19 listed by TCRdb under 2021. The library relied on 5' RACE. Sequencing was performed on an Illumina NovaSeq 6000. TCRdb reran the public reads through fastp at Q25 and MiXCR, keeping productive beta chains. Records with the same CDR3 protein are collapsed into one entry carrying the most frequent genes and DNA. Counted in this sample were about 140,000 distinct CDR3 sequences; roughly 15% of them appeared once. The ten largest clones add up to over 12% of the sample. Sequencing was performed on PBMCs or a T cell subset sorted from them (not recorded which). These receptors were taken from an adult woman who had mild COVID-19 (a few samples of this study predate the infection). The sample titles of this study are shuffled in the database, so cell type and time point are left out; the donor was told from shared clones.

Turning to this clonotype: A read error may be the cause here, since a much bigger clone is one base away. The chain recombines TRBV5-1 with TRBJ2-1, with 8 bases lining up with TRBD2. Germline V lookup: CDR1 SGHRS, CDR2 YFSETQ. V was pared by 5 bases and J by 7 bases, with 14 bases of the junction left unmatched. The CDR3 covers 16 residues. The CDR3 DNA reads TGCGCCAGCAGAACCCGCCCCTGGACTAGCAAAAATGAGCAGTTCTTC. Translated, it gives CASRTRPWTSKNEQFF.

This clonotype was picked up a small number of times. The chain employs TRBV7-9 and TRBJ2-3, with 8 bases aligning to TRBD2. Per germline, CDR1 SEHNR and CDR2 FQNEAQ (reference sequence). The CDR3 extends over 15 amino acids. V lost 5 bases and J lost 3; bases outside the gene matches: 7. The chain's CDR3 is CASSGREVKTDTQYF. The CDR3 DNA reads TGTGCCAGCAGCGGGCGGGAGGTGAAGACAGATACGCAGTATTTT.

This clonotype was seen at least ten times. This sequence joins TRBV7-2 and TRBJ2-1; 10 bases are shared with TRBD2. Germline V CDR1 and CDR2: SGHTA, FQGNSA. Germline trimming cut 5 bases from V and 6 bases from J; bases unmatched to any gene: 4. The CDR3 contains 14 residues. The chain's CDR3 is CASSPGLASNEQFF. CDR3 DNA sequence: TGTGCCAGCAGCCCGGGACTAGCGTCCAATGAGCAGTTCTTC.

The rearrangement joins TRBV5-5 to TRBJ2-2; 7 nucleotides match TRBD1. The CDR3 spans 16 residues. Germline CDR1 and CDR2: SGHKS and YYEKEE (reference sequence). After removal of 6 bases from V and 1 base from J, the junction contained 9 bases not matched to a gene. CDR3 sequence reads: CASKASWTGNTGELFF. CDR3 sequence (DNA): TGTGCCAGCAAAGCCAGTTGGACAGGGAACACCGGGGAGCTGTTTTTT.

This clonotype occurred a few times. The chain joins TRBV2 to TRBJ2-7, with D possibly TRBD2 on 5 matching bases. The CDR3 consists of 14 residues. Trimming pared 8 bases from V and 0 bases from J, leaving 14 bases between. From germline, CDR1 is SNHLY and CDR2 FYNNEI. In DNA form, the CDR3 reads TGTGCCAGCGGGGAGACCCTCCTCTCCTACGAGCAGTACTTC. It translates to CASGETLLSYEQYF.

The rearrangement links TRBV12-3 or TRBV12-4 to TRBJ2-3; D is uncertain. Trimming removed 3 bases from V and 4 bases from J, with 8 bases in between. The CDR3 consists of 13 residues. CDR3 nucleotide sequence: TGTGCCAGCAGTTTCTCACCCGCAGATACGCAGTATTTT. This gives the protein CASSFSPADTQYF.

This chain joins TRBV5-1 and TRBJ2-3, with 8 bases aligning to TRBD2. J was trimmed by 0 bases and V by 0 bases; bases with no gene match: 6. This CDR3 comprises 17 residues. Per the germline V gene, CDR1 is SGHRS and CDR2 is YFSETQ. The CDR3 DNA sequence: TGCGCCAGCAGCTTGGGGCCGGGAGGGTCGAGCACAGATACGCAGTATTTT. Its translation: CASSLGPGGSSTDTQYF. Complete variable domain (other parts from reference TRBV5-1 and TRBJ2-3): KAGVTQTPRYLIKTRGQQVTLSCSPISGHRSVSWYQQTPGQGLQFLFEYFSETQRNKGNFPGRFSGRQFSNSRSEMNVSTLELGDSALYLCASSLGPGGSSTDTQYFGPGTRLTVL.

This clonotype occurred a few times. V and J are TRBV9 and TRBJ2-1; D may match TRBD1 or TRBD2 (5 bases each). The CDR3 contains 16 residues. Germline values: CDR1 SGDLS, CDR2 YYNGEE. V was shortened by 0 bases and J by 5 bases, with 15 bases between the two germline ends. The CDR3: CASSVGAGTLNNEQFF. CDR3 in DNA: TGTGCCAGCAGCGTAGGGGCTGGGACCCTCAACAATGAGCAGTTCTTC.

This clonotype showed up just a few times. This sequence joins TRBV27 and TRBJ1-1; TRBD1 might be the D (6 bases). The CDR3 has 12 residues. The V and J ends lost 6 bases and 4 bases respectively, with 9 bases between them. Germline V gene sequence: CDR1 MNHEY, CDR2 SMNVEV (reference sequence). DNA for the CDR3: TGTGCCAGCAGGTCGACAGGCACTGAAGCTTTCTTT. Translation: CASRSTGTEAFF.

The chain joins TRBV12-3 or TRBV12-4 to TRBJ2-1, with D possibly matching TRBD2 (6 bases). There are 14 residues in the CDR3. Trimming pared 6 bases from V and 7 bases from J, leaving 16 bases between. The CDR3 bases are TGTGCCAGCAGACTAGGAGGGACGGGAAATGAGCAGTTCTTC. Translation gives CASRLGGTGNEQFF.

This clonotype was observed a few times. J is TRBJ2-7 and V is TRBV4-3, with a tentative D call TRBD1 (6 bases). This CDR3 contains 15 residues. V was pared by 1 base and J by 9 bases, with 19 bases between. The germline CDR1 and CDR2 sequences are LGHNA and YSLEER. CDR3 sequence: CASSQGNSYEGVQYF. CDR3 sequence (DNA): TGCGCCAGCAGCCAAGGGAACAGTTACGAGGGGGTGCAGTACTTC.

This clonotype was detected many times. This chain connects TRBV7-9 to TRBJ2-5; 9 nucleotides align to TRBD2. The length of the CDR3 is 13 residues. Germline V gene lookup returns CDR1 SEHNR and CDR2 FQNEAQ (reference sequence). V trimming: 5 bases; J trimming: 5 bases; junction bases outside the gene matches: 3. CDR3 region: CASSLSGSETQYF. The DNA for the CDR3 is TGTGCCAGCAGCCTTAGCGGGAGTGAGACCCAGTACTTC.

The sample holds a few counts of this clonotype. V and J are TRBV12-3 or TRBV12-4 and TRBJ2-7; TRBD1 matches at 7 bases. V was clipped by 6 bases and J by 1 base; unmatched bases: 9. This CDR3 region has 15 residues. The CDR3 nucleotides are TGTGCCAGCAGCCTGACAGGGCCACGATCCTACGAGCAGTACTTC. It encodes CASSLTGPRSYEQYF.

The J gene is TRBJ2-5, the V gene TRBV12-3 or TRBV12-4; D remains ambiguous. V lost 6 bases and J 1 base, leaving 6 bases between the germline ends. The CDR3 totals 12 residues. DNA of the CDR3: TGTGCCAGCAGCACTCTCCAAGAGACCCAGTACTTC. This sequence encodes CASSTLQETQYF.

The DNA for the CDR3 is TGTGCCAGCAGCTGGGGGAATCCGGAGGGAGCTTTCTTT. Translating gives CASSWGNPEGAFF. The genes are TRBV5-6 and TRBJ1-1; D perhaps matches TRBD1 (5 bases). CDR1 SGHDT and CDR2 YYEEEE come from the germline V gene. This CDR3 contains 13 residues. The V gene lost 3 bases and the J gene lost 10 bases, with 16 bases spanning the gap.

This clonotype came up once. The chain couples TRBV5-4 to TRBJ2-5, with 7 positions matching TRBD1. V lost 4 bases, J lost 3 bases, and 6 bases stayed unmatched. The germline CDR1 and CDR2 sequences are SGHNT and YYREEE (reference sequence). CDR3 length: 14 residues. The CDR3 here is CASSPRDREETQYF. In nucleotides, the CDR3 is TGTGCCAGCAGCCCACGCGACAGGGAAGAGACCCAGTACTTC.

The V and J genes are TRBV7-8 and TRBJ1-4; TRBD1 might be the D (5 bases). Trimming left V 5 bases short and J 8 bases short, with 15 bases between. Germline V CDR1 and CDR2: SGHVS, FQNEAQ. This CDR3 spans 14 amino acids. CDR3 in amino acids: CASSQTRGGEKLFF. As DNA, the CDR3 is TGTGCCAGCAGCCAGACGAGGGGCGGAGAAAAACTGTTTTTT.

J is TRBJ2-7 and V is TRBV18, with a tentative D call TRBD2 (6 bases). The V end was cut by 3 bases, the J end by 3 bases, with 18 bases between. This CDR3 has 16 residues. Germline V lookup: CDR1 KGHSH, CDR2 LQKENI. The CDR3 sequence: CASSPVAVPGVYEQYF. The DNA of the CDR3 is TGTGCCAGCTCACCGGTAGCGGTCCCCGGAGTCTACGAGCAGTACTTC.

This clonotype showed up just a few times. The chain combines TRBV6-5 with TRBJ2-7; 7 bases align to TRBD1. The CDR3 extends over 13 amino acids. Trimming cost V 6 bases and J 2 bases; bases outside gene matches: 4. Germline V gene lookup returns CDR1 MNHEY and CDR2 SVGAGI. Here the CDR3 DNA reads TGTGCCAGCAGCGGGACAGTCCCCTACGAGCAGTACTTC. It codes for CASSGTVPYEQYF.

This clonotype was observed a handful of times. The chain uses TRBV27 and TRBJ2-3, with a possible D match to TRBD2 (6 bases). This CDR3 has 14 amino acids. V was pared by 3 bases and J by 2 bases, with 9 bases between. Germline lookup yields CDR1 MNHEY and CDR2 SMNVEV (reference sequence). Here the CDR3 DNA reads TGTGCCAGCAGTTTGGGACTTCACACAGATACGCAGTATTTT. It translates to CASSLGLHTDTQYF.

This chain uses TRBV20-1 with TRBJ1-5; possibly TRBD1 for D (5 bases). CDR3 length: 14 amino acids. The V and J ends lost 6 bases and 8 bases respectively, with 20 bases between them. Germline V gives CDR1 DFQATT, CDR2 SNEGSKA (reference sequence). CDR3 residues: CSAPVRDYEKPQHF. The CDR3 nucleotides are TGCAGTGCGCCCGTCAGGGACTACGAGAAGCCCCAGCATTTT.

This clonotype has a handful of counts. CDR3 in amino acids: CASSLYEGSHEQYF. The CDR3 nucleotides are TGTGCCAGCAGTTTATATGAGGGGTCGCACGAGCAGTACTTC. V and J are TRBV27 and TRBJ2-7; D may correspond to TRBD1 or TRBD2 (5 bases each). This CDR3 is built from 14 residues. Trimming took 1 base from V and 5 from J, leaving 12 bases between them. In germline, CDR1 is MNHEY, CDR2 SMNVEV (reference sequence).

V and J are TRBV5-1 and TRBJ2-1, with D perhaps matching TRBD2 (6 bases). Germline assignment: CDR1 SGHRS and CDR2 YFSETQ. V was shortened by 2 bases and J by 4 bases, with 13 bases between the two germline ends. The CDR3 length is 15 residues. The CDR3, as DNA: TGCGCCAGCAGCTTCCGGGACGGGGGATACAATGAGCAGTTCTTC. It specifies CASSFRDGGYNEQFF.

The CDR3 is CASSPNAGLKNTEAFF. In DNA, the CDR3 is TGCGCCAGCAGCCCCAACGCGGGACTTAAGAACACTGAAGCTTTCTTT. The chain is built from TRBV5-1 and TRBJ1-1, with a possible D match to TRBD1 (5 bases). The V end lost 4 bases, the J end lost 1 base, and 17 bases lay between the germline ends. The CDR3 spans 16 residues. Germline CDR1 SGHRS, CDR2 YFSETQ.

This clonotype has at least ten counts. This chain uses TRBV7-3 with TRBJ2-1; no clear D. V dropped 5 bases and J dropped 6 bases, with 5 bases sitting between them. This CDR3 has 11 amino acids. Germline CDR1 is SGHTA and CDR2 is FQGTGA. The DNA for the CDR3 is TGTGCCAGCAGCATTACCAATGAGCAGTTCTTC. It is translated as CASSITNEQFF.

This clonotype has a handful of counts. The genes are TRBV5-1 and TRBJ2-1; D unresolved. Trimming removed 6 bases from V and 7 bases from J, with 11 bases in between. This CDR3 spans 12 amino acids. Germline V CDR1 and CDR2: SGHRS, YFSETQ. CDR3 residues: CASTLDGNEQFF. DNA of the CDR3: TGCGCCAGCACCCTGGATGGGAATGAGCAGTTCTTC.

This clonotype was counted a few times. The chain joins TRBV29-1 to TRBJ2-7; either TRBD1 or TRBD2 may supply D (6 bases each). The germline V and J ends were trimmed by 4 bases and 0 bases, with 16 bases remaining between them. The germline CDR1 and CDR2 sequences are SQVTM and ANQGSEA. The CDR3 spans 15 residues. The CDR3 loop reads CSVVFARGLSYEQYF. The CDR3 DNA follows: TGCAGCGTTGTCTTCGCCAGGGGACTCTCCTACGAGCAGTACTTC.

V usage is TRBV9 and J usage is TRBJ2-1; 9 nucleotides match TRBD2. Germline V gene data show CDR1 as SGDLS and CDR2 as YYNGEE. The junction had 6 bases not matched to a gene; V was cut back by 4 bases and J by 4 bases. This CDR3 comprises 15 residues. CDR3 region: CASSPLAGSYNEQFF. DNA of the CDR3: TGTGCCAGCAGCCCGCTAGCGGGGAGTTACAATGAGCAGTTCTTC.

This clonotype turned up a few times. The V gene is TRBV3-1, the J gene TRBJ2-1; TRBD2 aligns across 11 bases. J gave up 9 bases and V 1 base, and 5 bases lay outside the gene matches. The CDR3 runs 15 residues. Germline values: CDR1 LGHDT, CDR2 YNNKEL (reference sequence). This CDR3 is CASSQGTSGYGEQFF. CDR3 sequence (DNA): TGTGCCAGCAGCCAAGGGACTAGCGGGTATGGTGAGCAGTTCTTC.

The chain uses TRBV2 and TRBJ2-1; the match to TRBD2 covers 10 bases. The CDR3 consists of 17 residues. The germline V gene encodes CDR1 SNHLY and CDR2 FYNNEI. The trim removed 6 bases at V and 6 bases at J, leaving 14 bases unmatched. CDR3 DNA sequence: TGTGCCAGCAGGGTTAGGGGGAGCGGGAGGGCCCCCAATGAGCAGTTCTTC. Its translation: CASRVRGSGRAPNEQFF.

The chain is built from TRBV12-3 or TRBV12-4 and TRBJ1-1; D may be TRBD1 (5 bases). Trimming took off 0 bases at V and 1 base at J, with 9 bases between the two ends. This CDR3 is built from 15 residues. The CDR3 is CASSLAAGRNTEAFF. The CDR3 bases are TGTGCCAGCAGTTTAGCTGCAGGGAGGAACACTGAAGCTTTCTTT.

The V and J genes are TRBV7-6 and TRBJ2-2, with TRBD2 matching 7 bases. V lost 4 bases and J lost 5; bases outside the gene matches: 7. This CDR3 spans 15 amino acids. Germline-derived CDR1 and CDR2 are SGHVS and FNYEAQ. The CDR3 region is CASSSREVWTGELFF. The CDR3 region has the DNA TGTGCCAGCAGCTCACGGGAGGTCTGGACCGGGGAGCTGTTTTTT.